This T cell receptor beta chain was profiled in a study of blood T cell repertoires in COVID-19. About the study: Some COVID-19 samples were acute and others convalescent; all came from the United States, Italy and Spain.

V was shortened by 4 bases and J by 0 bases, with 13 bases between the two germline ends. The CDR3 runs to 16 residues. From germline, CDR1 is MNHNS and CDR2 SASEGT. TCRdb keeps only in-frame clones here, not all; method: immunoSEQ multiplex PCR. This table holds more than 150,000 clones, approximately 87% found once. The sequenced sample was peripheral blood. The rearrangement uses TRBV6-1 and TRBJ1-3; weak D call: TRBD1 (5 bases). The clonotype was recovered from a man between 65 and 79 years old with active or convalescent COVID-19. In DNA form, the CDR3 reads TGTGCCAGCAGTGTAGACAGAAGCTACTCTGGAAACACCATATATTTT. This gives the protein CASSVDRSYSGNTIYF.